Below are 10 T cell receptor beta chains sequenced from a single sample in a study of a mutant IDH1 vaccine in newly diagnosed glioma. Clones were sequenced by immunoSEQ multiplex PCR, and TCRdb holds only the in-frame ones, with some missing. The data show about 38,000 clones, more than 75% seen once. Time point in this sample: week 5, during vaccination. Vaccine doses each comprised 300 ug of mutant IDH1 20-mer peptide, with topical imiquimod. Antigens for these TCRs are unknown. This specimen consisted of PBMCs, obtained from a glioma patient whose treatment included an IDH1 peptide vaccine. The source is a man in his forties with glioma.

The CDR3 coding sequence is TGTGCCTGGGACAAGGGACTAGCGGGGGGGCCCGGGGAGCTGTTTTTT. The encoded protein is CAWDKGLAGGPGELFF. This chain connects TRBV30 to TRBJ2-2; 16 bases are shared with TRBD2. V shed 5 bases, J shed 6 bases, and the junction held 6 bases outside the gene matches. The CDR3 sequence is 16 residues long. The germline CDR1 and CDR2 sequences are GTSNPN and SVGIG (reference sequence).

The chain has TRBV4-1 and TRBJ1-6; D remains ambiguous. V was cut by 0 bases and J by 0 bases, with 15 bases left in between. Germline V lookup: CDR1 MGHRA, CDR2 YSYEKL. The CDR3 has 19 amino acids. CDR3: CASSQEQTAWSSYNSPLHF. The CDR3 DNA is TGCGCCAGCAGCCAAGAACAAACCGCCTGGAGCTCCTATAATTCACCCCTCCACTTT.

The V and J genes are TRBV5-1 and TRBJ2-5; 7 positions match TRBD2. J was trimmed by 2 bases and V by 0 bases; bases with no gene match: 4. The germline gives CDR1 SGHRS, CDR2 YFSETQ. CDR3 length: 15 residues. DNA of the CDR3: TGCGCCAGCAGCTTGGTGGCTAGCGGTCAAGAGACCCAGTACTTC. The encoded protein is CASSLVASGQETQYF. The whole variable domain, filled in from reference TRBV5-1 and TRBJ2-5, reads KAGVTQTPRYLIKTRGQQVTLSCSPISGHRSVSWYQQTPGQGLQFLFEYFSETQRNKGNFPGRFSGRQFSNSRSEMNVSTLELGDSALYLCASSLVASGQETQYFGPGTRLLVL.

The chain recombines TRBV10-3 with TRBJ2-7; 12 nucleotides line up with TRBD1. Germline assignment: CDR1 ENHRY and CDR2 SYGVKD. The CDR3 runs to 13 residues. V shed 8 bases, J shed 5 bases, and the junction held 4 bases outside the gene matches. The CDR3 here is CAISGTGGDEQYF. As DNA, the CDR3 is TGTGCCATCTCCGGGACAGGGGGCGACGAGCAGTACTTC.

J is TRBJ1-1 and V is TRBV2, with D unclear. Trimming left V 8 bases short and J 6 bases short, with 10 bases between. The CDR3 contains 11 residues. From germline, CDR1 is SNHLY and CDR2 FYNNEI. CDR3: CASGYGPEAFF. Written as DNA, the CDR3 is TGTGCCAGCGGCTACGGGCCTGAAGCTTTCTTT.

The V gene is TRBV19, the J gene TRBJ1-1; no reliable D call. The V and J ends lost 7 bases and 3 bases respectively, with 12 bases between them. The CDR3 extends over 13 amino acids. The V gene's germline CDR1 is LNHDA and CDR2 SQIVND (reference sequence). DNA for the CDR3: TGTGCCAGTATTTCGAGTTACTACACTGAAGCTTTCTTT. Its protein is CASISSYYTEAFF.

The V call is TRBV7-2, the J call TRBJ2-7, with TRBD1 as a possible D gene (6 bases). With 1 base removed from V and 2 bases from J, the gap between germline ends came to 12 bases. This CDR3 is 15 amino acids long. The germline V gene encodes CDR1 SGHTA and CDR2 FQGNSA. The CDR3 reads CASSLVDRKPYEQYF. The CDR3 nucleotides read TGTGCCAGCAGCTTAGTTGACAGGAAGCCCTACGAGCAGTACTTC.

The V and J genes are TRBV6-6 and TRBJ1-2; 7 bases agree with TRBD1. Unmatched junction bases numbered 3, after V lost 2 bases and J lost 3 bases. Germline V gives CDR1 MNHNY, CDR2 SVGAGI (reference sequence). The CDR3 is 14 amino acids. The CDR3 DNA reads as TGTGCCAGCAGTTACAAGGGGGCTGACTATGGCTACACCTTC. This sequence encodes CASSYKGADYGYTF.

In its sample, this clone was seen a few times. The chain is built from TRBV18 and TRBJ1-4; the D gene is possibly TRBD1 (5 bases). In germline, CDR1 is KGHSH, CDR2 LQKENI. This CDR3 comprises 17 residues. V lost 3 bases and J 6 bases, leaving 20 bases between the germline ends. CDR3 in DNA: TGTGCCAGCTCACCCCAGTTCGGGGACGGCGGATATGAAAAACTGTTTTTT. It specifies CASSPQFGDGGYEKLFF.

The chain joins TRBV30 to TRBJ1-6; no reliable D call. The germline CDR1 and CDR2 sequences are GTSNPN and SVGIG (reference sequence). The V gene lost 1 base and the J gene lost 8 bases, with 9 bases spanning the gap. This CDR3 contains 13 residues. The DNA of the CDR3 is TGTGCCTGGAGTGAGCGTGGCTATTCACCCCTCCACTTT. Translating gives CAWSERGYSPLHF.